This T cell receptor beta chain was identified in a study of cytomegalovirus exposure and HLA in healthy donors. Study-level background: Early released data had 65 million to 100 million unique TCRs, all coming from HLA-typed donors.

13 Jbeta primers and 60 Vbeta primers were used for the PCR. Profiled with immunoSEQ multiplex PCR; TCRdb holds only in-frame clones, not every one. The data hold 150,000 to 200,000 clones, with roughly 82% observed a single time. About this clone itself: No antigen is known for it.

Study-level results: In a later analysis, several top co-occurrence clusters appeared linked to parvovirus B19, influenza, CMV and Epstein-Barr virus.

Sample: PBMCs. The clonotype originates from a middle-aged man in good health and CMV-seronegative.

The CDR3 protein is CASSSGTGGNEQYF. The CDR3 DNA follows: TGTGCCAGCAGCTCAGGGACAGGGGGGAACGAGCAGTACTTC. V usage is TRBV7-2 and J usage is TRBJ2-7, with 11 bases lining up with TRBD1. CDR1 is SGHTA and CDR2 is FQGNSA in the germline V gene. The CDR3 extends over 14 amino acids. The V segment lost 4 bases and the J segment 5 bases; nucleotides outside the gene matches: 4. The full variable domain, in which reference TRBV7-2 and TRBJ2-7 provide the parts outside the CDR3, is GAGVSQSPSNKVTEKGKDVELRCDPISGHTALYWYRQSLGQGLEFLIYFQGNSAPDKSGLPSDRFSAERTGGSVSTLTIQRTQQEDSAVYLCASSSGTGGNEQYFGPGTRLTVT.